This T cell receptor (beta chain) was retrieved from a study of shared clonotypes between healthy human individuals. Findings and limits, study-wide: Naive CD4 clonotypes were shared across a handful of donors at about 5%.

Here immunoSEQ multiplex PCR was the method, and the copy in TCRdb shows in-frame clones only, minus some. The sample records over a million clones, 75% to 85% being singletons. Worth noting for this clone: Antigen specificity is unknown.

The V segment lost 6 bases and the J segment 3 bases; nucleotides outside the gene matches: 5. CDR1 and CDR2 (germline): LNHDA, SQIVND (reference sequence). The CDR3 loop spans 14 amino acids. Specimen: memory CD4+ T cells from PBMCs. Subset given: CD45RA-negative fraction. V and J are TRBV19 and TRBJ1-2; the match to TRBD1 covers 9 bases. The receptor was isolated from a man aged 18 to 30 in good health. Some clones in this sample may be carry-over from other donors' samples. The CDR3 bases are TGTGCCAGTAGCTTACAGGGGGCAGACTATGGCTACACCTTC. As protein: CASSLQGADYGYTF.